The next 20 T cell receptor beta chains were all read from a single sample in a study of blood T cell repertoires in COVID-19. Clones were sequenced by immunoSEQ multiplex PCR, and TCRdb holds only the in-frame ones, with some missing. Of some 250,000 clones in the sample, around 92% are singletons; the top ten hold 3% to 4%. The sample taken for sequencing was PBMCs or T cells enriched from blood (not recorded which). These receptors all come from a woman aged 30 to 39 with acute COVID-19.

V usage is TRBV6-2 or TRBV6-3 and J usage is TRBJ1-4; D may be TRBD1 (6 bases). This CDR3 spans 15 amino acids. Deletions cut 6 bases from V and 8 bases from J, with 19 bases between. Germline lookup yields CDR1 MNHEY and CDR2 SVGEGT. The CDR3 here is CASRYSGTYGEKLFF. CDR3 DNA sequence: TGTGCCAGCAGATACAGCGGGACATACGGGGAAAAACTGTTTTTT.

This chain joins TRBV4-2 and TRBJ1-1, with 10 bases identical to TRBD1. This CDR3 is 18 amino acids long. Germline V gene data show CDR1 as LGHNA and CDR2 as YNFKEQ. J lost 0 bases, V lost 0 bases, and 7 bases had no gene match. For the CDR3, the DNA is TGTGCCAGCAGCCAAGAAGGGCGACAGGGGGCATTGAACACTGAAGCTTTCTTT. Amino acid sequence: CASSQEGRQGALNTEAFF.

The chain combines TRBV7-6 with TRBJ1-2; 8 bases are shared with TRBD1. The germline V gene encodes CDR1 SGHVS and CDR2 FNYEAQ. CDR3 size: 17 residues. Losses at the gene ends were 5 bases for V and 0 bases for J; bases not matched to a gene: 11. In DNA, the CDR3 is TGTGCCAGCAGCCCTAGTCTTGGACAGGGCGCTAACTATGGCTACACCTTC. Translated: CASSPSLGQGANYGYTF.

The chain combines TRBV6-5 with TRBJ2-3; tentative D call: TRBD1 (8 bases). The CDR3 length is 13 residues. Germline values: CDR1 MNHEY, CDR2 SVGAGI. Between the trimmed V and J ends, which lost 5 bases and 8 bases, there was a span of 14 bases. CDR3 sequence: CASSIHRGGTQYF. The CDR3 DNA sequence: TGTGCCAGCAGTATACACAGGGGGGGTACGCAGTATTTT.

The rearrangement uses TRBV24-1 and TRBJ1-5, with TRBD1 as a possible D gene (5 bases). V was cut by 7 bases and J by 9 bases, with 12 bases left in between. CDR1 and CDR2 (germline): KGHDR, SFDVKD. This CDR3 has 12 residues. The CDR3 protein is CATSGGGLPQHF. For the CDR3, the DNA is TGTGCCACCAGCGGTGGGGGACTGCCCCAGCATTTT.

The J gene is TRBJ1-4, the V gene TRBV10-2; no clear D gene. The CDR3 is made up of 14 amino acids. V shed 3 bases and J shed 4 bases, with 9 bases lying between them. CDR1 and CDR2 (germline): WSHSY, SAAADI. The CDR3 nucleotides are TGCGCCAGCAGTGACGTATTGTTTAATGAAAAACTGTTTTTT. Encoded protein: CASSDVLFNEKLFF.

The chain is built from TRBV25-1 and TRBJ2-7; D may be TRBD1 (8 bases). The CDR3 spans 17 residues. Germline assignment: CDR1 MGHDK and CDR2 SYGVNS. V lost 1 base to trimming and J lost 4 bases, with 20 bases between them. The CDR3 region is CASSEFAGGDRTYEQYF. CDR3 DNA sequence: TGTGCCAGCAGTGAATTCGCTGGGGGGGACAGGACGTACGAGCAGTACTTC.

CDR3 nucleotides: TGTGCCAGCAGGTTAACAGGGCCCTGGGGCGGGGAGCTGTTTTTT. It specifies CASRLTGPWGGELFF. The gene calls are TRBV11-1 and TRBJ2-2; D possibly corresponds to TRBD1 (6 bases). The V end was cut by 6 bases, the J end by 7 bases, with 18 bases between. The CDR3 extends over 15 amino acids. In germline, CDR1 is SGHAT, CDR2 FQDESV (reference sequence).

V usage is TRBV2 and J usage is TRBJ1-4; possibly TRBD1 for D (6 bases). The germline V and J ends were trimmed by 4 bases and 6 bases, with 21 bases remaining between them. Germline CDR1 reads SNHLY; CDR2 reads FYNNEI. The CDR3 spans 17 residues. CDR3 in amino acids: CASSGGGLMVVHEKLFF. The CDR3 nucleotides read TGTGCCAGCAGTGGGGGGGGGCTTATGGTCGTTCATGAAAAACTGTTTTTT.

The rearrangement uses TRBV2 and TRBJ1-3, with D tentatively TRBD1 (6 bases). There are 20 residues in the CDR3. The germline V and J ends were trimmed by 6 bases and 0 bases, with 27 bases remaining between them. Germline lookup yields CDR1 SNHLY and CDR2 FYNNEI. The CDR3 DNA is TGTGCCAGCAGCGTTAATCCCAGGCCTCTAGGGGGAAGCTCTGGAAACACCATATATTTT. Translation: CASSVNPRPLGGSSGNTIYF. Drawing the rest from reference TRBV2 and TRBJ1-3, the complete variable domain is EPEVTQTPSHQVTQMGQEVILRCVPISNHLYFYWYRQILGQKVEFLVSFYNNEISEKSEIFDDQFSVERPDGSNFTLKIRSTKLEDSAMYFCASSVNPRPLGGSSGNTIYFGEGSWLTVV.

This sequence joins TRBV10-3 and TRBJ1-1; D not certain. Germline V gives CDR1 ENHRY, CDR2 SYGVKD. The CDR3 length is 13 residues. V lost 4 bases to trimming and J lost 1 base, with 7 bases between them. CDR3 protein: CAISGRGNTEAFF. The CDR3 coding sequence is TGTGCCATCAGTGGAAGAGGGAACACTGAAGCTTTCTTT.

The gene calls are TRBV5-6 and TRBJ1-2; the D gene is possibly TRBD1 (6 bases). Trimming cost V 2 bases and J 4 bases, with 12 bases left between them. CDR1 SGHDT and CDR2 YYEEEE come from the germline V gene. The CDR3 is 14 amino acids. The CDR3 bases are TGTGCCAGCAGCTTACTGACAGGTAGCTATGGCTACACCTTC. Protein sequence: CASSLLTGSYGYTF.

The CDR3 coding sequence is TGTGCCATCAGTGGGGGAGCGGACGGGAGGGCAGAGTACTTC. Translation: CAISGGADGRAEYF. This chain uses TRBV10-3 with TRBJ2-7; 8 bases agree with TRBD2. V shed 4 bases and J 11 bases; nucleotides not matched to a gene: 13. CDR1 and CDR2 (germline): ENHRY, SYGVKD. The CDR3 contains 14 residues.

V and J are TRBV7-9 and TRBJ2-5; tentatively, D is TRBD2 (6 bases). The V end lost 5 bases, the J end lost 2 bases, and 9 bases lay between the germline ends. The germline V gene encodes CDR1 SEHNR and CDR2 FQNEAQ (reference sequence). The CDR3 is 13 residues long. The CDR3 DNA reads as TGTGCCAGCAGCCTCGGAGGGCAAGAGACCCAGTACTTC. This sequence encodes CASSLGGQETQYF.

Written as DNA, the CDR3 is TGTGCCAGCAGTGAAGGGTCCAGGGGCGGTGAAAAACTGTTTTTT. Amino acids: CASSEGSRGGEKLFF. The chain recombines TRBV25-1 with TRBJ1-4; D perhaps matches TRBD1 (6 bases). The CDR3 spans 15 residues. Germline V gene lookup returns CDR1 MGHDK and CDR2 SYGVNS. V lost 2 bases, J lost 7 bases, and 14 bases lay in between. Together with reference TRBV25-1 and TRBJ1-4, the CDR3 gives the full variable domain: EADIYQTPRYLVIGTGKKITLECSQTMGHDKMYWYQQDPGMELHLIHYSYGVNSTEKGDLSSESTVSRIRTEHFPLTLESARPSHTSQYLCASSEGSRGGEKLFFGSGTQLSVL.

The genes are TRBV7-9 and TRBJ1-4; D remains ambiguous. V lost 8 bases and J 0 bases, leaving 10 bases between the germline ends. The CDR3 sequence is 14 residues long. Looked up from germline, CDR1 is SEHNR and CDR2 is FQNEAQ (reference sequence). The CDR3 DNA follows: TGTGCCAGCTTAGAGGAGGCAACTAATGAAAAACTGTTTTTT. Amino acids: CASLEEATNEKLFF.

Only one count was recorded for this clone. The CDR3: CASSLSAYRGPGEKLFF. The CDR3 coding sequence is TGTGCCAGCAGTTTATCCGCCTACAGGGGCCCCGGCGAAAAACTGTTTTTT. The genes are TRBV27 and TRBJ1-4; 7 bases map to TRBD1. V was clipped by 0 bases and J by 8 bases; unmatched bases: 12. Germline CDR1 is MNHEY and CDR2 is SMNVEV (reference sequence). This CDR3 is 17 amino acids long.

The rearrangement uses TRBV2 and TRBJ1-4, with TRBD1 matching 7 bases. Germline CDR1 reads SNHLY; CDR2 reads FYNNEI. After removal of 6 bases from V and 10 bases from J, the junction contained 14 bases not matched to a gene. CDR3 length: 15 residues. The CDR3 sequence: CASSPRTGRAGKLFF. For the CDR3, the DNA is TGTGCCAGCAGCCCTCGGACAGGTCGGGCGGGAAAACTGTTTTTT. Full variable domain (rest looked up from reference TRBV2 and TRBJ1-4): EPEVTQTPSHQVTQMGQEVILRCVPISNHLYFYWYRQILGQKVEFLVSFYNNEISEKSEIFDDQFSVERPDGSNFTLKIRSTKLEDSAMYFCASSPRTGRAGKLFFGSGTQLSVL.

A remark on this clone: Other DNA sequences from this sample encode an identical CDR3 as well. The V call is TRBV7-9, the J call TRBJ1-1, with D perhaps TRBD1 (5 bases). The CDR3 covers 13 residues. The germline gives CDR1 SEHNR, CDR2 FQNEAQ (reference sequence). V dropped 5 bases and J dropped 1 base, with 8 bases sitting between them. The CDR3 DNA reads TGTGCCAGCAGCCTTACAGGGAACACTGAAGCTTTCTTT. Its translation: CASSLTGNTEAFF.

The chain links TRBV11-2 to TRBJ1-5; weak D call: TRBD1 (5 bases). Germline values: CDR1 SGHAT, CDR2 FQNNGV. The CDR3 extends over 12 amino acids. Trimming shortened V by 3 bases and J by 6 bases, and 6 bases separated the two germline ends. CDR3 loop: CASSFGAQPQHF. Here the CDR3 DNA reads TGTGCCAGCAGCTTTGGGGCTCAGCCCCAGCATTTT.